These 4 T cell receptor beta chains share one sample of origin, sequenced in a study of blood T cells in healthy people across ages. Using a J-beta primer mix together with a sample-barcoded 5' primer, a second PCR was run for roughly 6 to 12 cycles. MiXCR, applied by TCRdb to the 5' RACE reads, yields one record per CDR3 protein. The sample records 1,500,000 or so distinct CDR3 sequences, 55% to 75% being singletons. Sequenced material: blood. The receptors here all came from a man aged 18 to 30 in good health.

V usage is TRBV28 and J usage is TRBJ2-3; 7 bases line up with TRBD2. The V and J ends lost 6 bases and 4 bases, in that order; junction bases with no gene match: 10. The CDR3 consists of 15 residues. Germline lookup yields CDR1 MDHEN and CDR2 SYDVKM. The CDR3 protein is CASSPSGRVPDTQYF. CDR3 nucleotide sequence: TGTGCCAGCAGCCCTTCGGGGAGGGTCCCAGATACGCAGTATTTT. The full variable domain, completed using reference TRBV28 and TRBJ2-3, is DVKVTQSSRYLVKRTGEKVFLECVQDMDHENMFWYRQDPGLGLRLIYFSYDVKMKEKGDIPEGYSVSREKKERFSLILESASTNQTSMYLCASSPSGRVPDTQYFGPGTRLTVL.

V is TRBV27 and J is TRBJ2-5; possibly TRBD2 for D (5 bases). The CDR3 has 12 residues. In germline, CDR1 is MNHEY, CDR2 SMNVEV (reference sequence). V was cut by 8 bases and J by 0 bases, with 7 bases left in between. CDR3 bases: TGTGCCAGCGGGGAGTACCAAGAGACCCAGTACTTC. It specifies CASGEYQETQYF.

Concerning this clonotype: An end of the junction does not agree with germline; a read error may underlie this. CDR3 in amino acids: CSSSFPAGEQYF. The CDR3 DNA reads TGTTCCAGCAGCTTCCCGGCGGGCGAGCAGTACTTC. The V call is TRBV7-9, the J call TRBJ2-4, with a weak D call TRBD2 (5 bases). The end of the DNA fits TRBJ2-7 better, so the J call may be wrong. Germline V gene lookup returns CDR1 SEHNR and CDR2 FQNEAQ (reference sequence). This CDR3 spans 12 amino acids.

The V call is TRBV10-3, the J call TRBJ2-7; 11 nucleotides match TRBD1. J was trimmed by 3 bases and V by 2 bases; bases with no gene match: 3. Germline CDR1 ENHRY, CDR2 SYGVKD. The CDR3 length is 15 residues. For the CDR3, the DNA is TGTGCCATCAGTGAGCCCGGGACAGGGGGCTACGAGCAGTACTTC. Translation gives CAISEPGTGGYEQYF.